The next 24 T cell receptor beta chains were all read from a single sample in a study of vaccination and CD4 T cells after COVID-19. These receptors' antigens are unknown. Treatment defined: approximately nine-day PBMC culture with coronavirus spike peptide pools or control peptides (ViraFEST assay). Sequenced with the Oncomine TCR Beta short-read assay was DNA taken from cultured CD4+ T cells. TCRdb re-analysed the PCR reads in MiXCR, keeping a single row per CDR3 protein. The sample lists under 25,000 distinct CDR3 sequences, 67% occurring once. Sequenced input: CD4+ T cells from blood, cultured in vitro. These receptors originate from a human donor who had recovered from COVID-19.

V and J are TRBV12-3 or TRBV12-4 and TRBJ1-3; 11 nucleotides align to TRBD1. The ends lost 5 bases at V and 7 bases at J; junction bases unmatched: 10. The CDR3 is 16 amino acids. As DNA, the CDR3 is TGTGCCAGCAGTCCATCCGGGACAGGGGGAAGGAACACCATATATTTT. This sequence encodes CASSPSGTGGRNTIYF.

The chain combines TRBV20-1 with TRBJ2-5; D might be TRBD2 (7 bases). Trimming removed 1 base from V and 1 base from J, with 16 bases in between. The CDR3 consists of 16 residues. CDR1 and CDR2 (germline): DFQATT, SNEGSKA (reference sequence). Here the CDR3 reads CSARGPTGRVQETQYF. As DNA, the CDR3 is TGCAGTGCTAGAGGCCCAACAGGGAGGGTCCAAGAGACCCAGTACTTC.

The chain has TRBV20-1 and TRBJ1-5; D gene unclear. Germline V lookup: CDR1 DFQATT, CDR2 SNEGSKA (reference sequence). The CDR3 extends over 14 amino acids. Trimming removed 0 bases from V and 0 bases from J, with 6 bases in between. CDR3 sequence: CSARDPNSNQPQHF. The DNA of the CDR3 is TGCAGTGCTAGAGATCCGAATAGCAATCAGCCCCAGCATTTT.

CDR3 sequence (DNA): TGTGCCAGCAGAACTGGCCCCCTCCAGCCGAGAAGCACGCAGTATTTT. This codes for CASRTGPLQPRSTQYF. This chain uses TRBV6-2 or TRBV6-3 with TRBJ2-3, with D hard to call. The ends were cut back, 6 bases at V and 9 bases at J, with 25 bases in the middle. CDR3 length equals 16 residues. Germline loops: CDR1 MNHEY, CDR2 SVGEGT.

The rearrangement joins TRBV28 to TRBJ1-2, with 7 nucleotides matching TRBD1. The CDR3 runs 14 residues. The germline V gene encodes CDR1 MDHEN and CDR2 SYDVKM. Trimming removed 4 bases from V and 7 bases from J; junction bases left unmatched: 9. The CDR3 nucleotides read TGTGCCAGCAGTTCCCGACAGGGTGTAGGTGGCTACACCTTC. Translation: CASSSRQGVGGYTF.

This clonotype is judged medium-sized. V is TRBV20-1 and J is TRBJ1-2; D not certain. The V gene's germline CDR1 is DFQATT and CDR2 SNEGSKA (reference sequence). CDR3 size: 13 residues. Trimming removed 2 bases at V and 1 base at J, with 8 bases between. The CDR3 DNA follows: TGCAGTGCTAGATCTCCGGGTAACTATGGCTACACCTTC. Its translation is CSARSPGNYGYTF.

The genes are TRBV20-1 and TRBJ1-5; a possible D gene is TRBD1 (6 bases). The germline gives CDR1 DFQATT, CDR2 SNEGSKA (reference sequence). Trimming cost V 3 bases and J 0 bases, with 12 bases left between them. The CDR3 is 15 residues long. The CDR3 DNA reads TGCAGTGCTAGCAAACAGGGAAATAGCAATCAGCCCCAGCATTTT. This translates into CSASKQGNSNQPQHF.

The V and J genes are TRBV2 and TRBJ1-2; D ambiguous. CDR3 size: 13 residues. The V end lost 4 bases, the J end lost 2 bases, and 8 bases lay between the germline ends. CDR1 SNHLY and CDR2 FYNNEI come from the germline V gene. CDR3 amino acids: CASSVRRNYGYTF. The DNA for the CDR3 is TGTGCCAGCAGTGTGCGACGGAACTATGGCTACACCTTC. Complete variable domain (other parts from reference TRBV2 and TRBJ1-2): EPEVTQTPSHQVTQMGQEVILRCVPISNHLYFYWYRQILGQKVEFLVSFYNNEISEKSEIFDDQFSVERPDGSNFTLKIRSTKLEDSAMYFCASSVRRNYGYTFGSGTRLTVV.

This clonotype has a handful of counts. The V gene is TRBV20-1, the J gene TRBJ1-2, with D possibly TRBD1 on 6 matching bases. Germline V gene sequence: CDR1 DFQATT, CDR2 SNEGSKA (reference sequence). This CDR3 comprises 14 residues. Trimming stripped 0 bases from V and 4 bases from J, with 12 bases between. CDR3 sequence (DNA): TGCAGTGCTAGAGATATGGAGACAGGCTATGGCTACACCTTC. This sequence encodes CSARDMETGYGYTF.

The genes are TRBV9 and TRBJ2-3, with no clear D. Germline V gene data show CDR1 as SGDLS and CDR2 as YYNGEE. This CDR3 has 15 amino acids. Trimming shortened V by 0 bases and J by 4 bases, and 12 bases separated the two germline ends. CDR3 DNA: TGTGCCAGCAGCGTAGGTTTGAAGGCTGCAGATACGCAGTATTTT. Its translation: CASSVGLKAADTQYF.

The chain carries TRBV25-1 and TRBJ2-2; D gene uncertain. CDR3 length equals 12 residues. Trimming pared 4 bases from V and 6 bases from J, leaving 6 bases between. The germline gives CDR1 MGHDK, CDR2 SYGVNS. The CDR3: CASSGGSGELFF. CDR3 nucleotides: TGTGCCAGCAGTGGGGGTTCCGGGGAGCTGTTTTTT.

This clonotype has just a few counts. DNA of the CDR3: TGCAGTGCTGGATCGACAGGGGCAGGGCCCCAGCATTTT. Translation gives CSAGSTGAGPQHF. This chain links TRBV20-1 with TRBJ1-5, with 8 bases identical to TRBD1. In germline, CDR1 is DFQATT, CDR2 SNEGSKA (reference sequence). This CDR3 comprises 13 residues. The V gene end was trimmed by 5 bases and the J gene end by 9 bases; junction bases not matched to a gene: 9.

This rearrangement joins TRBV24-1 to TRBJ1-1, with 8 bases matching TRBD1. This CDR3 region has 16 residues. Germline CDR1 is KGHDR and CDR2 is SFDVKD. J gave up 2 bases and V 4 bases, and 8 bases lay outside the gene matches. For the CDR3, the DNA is TGTGCCACCAGTGACGACCGACAGGGGTCAAACACTGAAGCTTTCTTT. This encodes CATSDDRQGSNTEAFF.

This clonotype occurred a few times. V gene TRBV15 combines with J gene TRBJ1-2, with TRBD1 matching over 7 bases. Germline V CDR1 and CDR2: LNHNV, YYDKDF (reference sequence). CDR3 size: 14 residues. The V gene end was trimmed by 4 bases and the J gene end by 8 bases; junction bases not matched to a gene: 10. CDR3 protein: CATSIKRQGGGYTF. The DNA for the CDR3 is TGTGCCACCAGCATCAAACGACAGGGAGGAGGCTACACCTTC.

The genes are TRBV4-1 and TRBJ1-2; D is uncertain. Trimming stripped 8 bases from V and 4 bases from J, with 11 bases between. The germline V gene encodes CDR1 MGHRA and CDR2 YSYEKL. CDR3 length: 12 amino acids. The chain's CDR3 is CASYDGIYGYTF. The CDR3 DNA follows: TGCGCCAGCTATGACGGCATCTATGGCTACACCTTC.

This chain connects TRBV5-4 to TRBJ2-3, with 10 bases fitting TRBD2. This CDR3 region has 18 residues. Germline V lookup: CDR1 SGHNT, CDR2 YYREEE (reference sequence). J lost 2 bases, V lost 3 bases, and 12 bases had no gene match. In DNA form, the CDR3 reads TGTGCCAGCAGCTCCCAAGGACGGACTAGCGGCAACACAGATACGCAGTATTTT. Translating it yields CASSSQGRTSGNTDTQYF.

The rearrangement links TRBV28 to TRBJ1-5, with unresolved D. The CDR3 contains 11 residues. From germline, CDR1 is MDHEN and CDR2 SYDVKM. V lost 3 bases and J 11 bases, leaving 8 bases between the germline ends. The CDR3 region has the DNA TGTGCCAGCAGTTTCCGTTCGGCCCAGCATTTT. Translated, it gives CASSFRSAQHF. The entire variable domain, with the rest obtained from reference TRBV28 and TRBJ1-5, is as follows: DVKVTQSSRYLVKRTGEKVFLECVQDMDHENMFWYRQDPGLGLRLIYFSYDVKMKEKGDIPEGYSVSREKKERFSLILESASTNQTSMYLCASSFRSAQHFGDGTRLSIL.

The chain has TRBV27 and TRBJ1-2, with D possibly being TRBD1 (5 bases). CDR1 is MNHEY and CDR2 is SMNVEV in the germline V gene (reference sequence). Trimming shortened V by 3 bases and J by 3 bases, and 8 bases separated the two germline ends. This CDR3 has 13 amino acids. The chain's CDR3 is CASSLDTDYGYTF. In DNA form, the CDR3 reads TGTGCCAGCAGTTTGGACACCGACTATGGCTACACCTTC.

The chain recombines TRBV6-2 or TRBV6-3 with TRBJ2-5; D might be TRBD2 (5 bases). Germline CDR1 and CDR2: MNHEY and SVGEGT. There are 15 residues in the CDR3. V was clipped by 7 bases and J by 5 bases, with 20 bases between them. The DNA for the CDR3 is TGTGCCAGCAAAAAACGGGAAGTGAGAGGGGAGACCCAGTACTTC. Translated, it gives CASKKREVRGETQYF.

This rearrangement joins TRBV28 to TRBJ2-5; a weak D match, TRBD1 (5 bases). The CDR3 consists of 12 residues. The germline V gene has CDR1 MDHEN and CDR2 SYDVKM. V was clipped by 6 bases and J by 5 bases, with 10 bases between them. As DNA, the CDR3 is TGTGCCAGCAGCATACCAGGGGAGACCCAGTACTTC. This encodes CASSIPGETQYF.

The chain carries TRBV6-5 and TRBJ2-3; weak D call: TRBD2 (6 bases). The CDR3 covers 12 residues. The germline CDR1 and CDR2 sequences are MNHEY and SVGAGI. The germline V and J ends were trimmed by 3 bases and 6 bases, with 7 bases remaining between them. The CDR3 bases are TGTGCCAGCAGTTATCGGGGGGATACGCAGTATTTT. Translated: CASSYRGDTQYF.

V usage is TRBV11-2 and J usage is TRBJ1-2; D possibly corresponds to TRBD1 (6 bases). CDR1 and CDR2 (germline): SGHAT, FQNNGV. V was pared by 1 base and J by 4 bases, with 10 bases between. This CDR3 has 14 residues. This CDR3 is CASSLGGQAYGYTF. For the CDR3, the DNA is TGTGCCAGCAGCTTAGGGGGGCAGGCCTATGGCTACACCTTC. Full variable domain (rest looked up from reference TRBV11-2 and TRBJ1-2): EAGVAQSPRYKIIEKRQSVAFWCNPISGHATLYWYQQILGQGPKLLIQFQNNGVVDDSQLPKDRFSAERLKGVDSTLKIQPAKLEDSAVYLCASSLGGQAYGYTFGSGTRLTVV.

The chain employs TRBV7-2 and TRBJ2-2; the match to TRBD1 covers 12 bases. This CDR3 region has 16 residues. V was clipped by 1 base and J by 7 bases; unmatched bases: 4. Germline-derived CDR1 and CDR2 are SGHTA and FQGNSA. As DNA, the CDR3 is TGTGCCAGCAGCTTAGGGGGGACAGGGGGCATCGGGGAGCTGTTTTTT. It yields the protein CASSLGGTGGIGELFF.

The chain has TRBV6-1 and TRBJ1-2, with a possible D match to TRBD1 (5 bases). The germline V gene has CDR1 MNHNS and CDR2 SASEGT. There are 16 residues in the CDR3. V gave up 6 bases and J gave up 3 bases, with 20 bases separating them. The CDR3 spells CASRVTKGQGDYGYTF. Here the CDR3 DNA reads TGTGCCAGCAGAGTTACGAAGGGGCAGGGAGACTATGGCTACACCTTC.